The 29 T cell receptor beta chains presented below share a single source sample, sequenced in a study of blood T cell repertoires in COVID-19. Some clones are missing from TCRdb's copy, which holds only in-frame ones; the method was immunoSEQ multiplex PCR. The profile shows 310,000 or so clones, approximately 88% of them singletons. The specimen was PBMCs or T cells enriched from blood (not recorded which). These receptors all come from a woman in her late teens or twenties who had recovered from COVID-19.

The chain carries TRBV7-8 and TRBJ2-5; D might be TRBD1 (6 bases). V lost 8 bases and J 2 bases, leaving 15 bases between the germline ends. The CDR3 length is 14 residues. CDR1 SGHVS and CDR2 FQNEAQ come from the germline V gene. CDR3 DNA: TGTGCCAGCGGACCCTCCGGGACACAAGAGACCCAGTACTTC. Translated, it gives CASGPSGTQETQYF. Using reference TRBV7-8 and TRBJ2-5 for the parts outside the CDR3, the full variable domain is GAGVSQSPRYKVAKRGQDVALRCDPISGHVSLFWYQQALGQGPEFLTYFQNEAQLDKSGLPSDRFFAERPEGSVSTLKIQRTQQEDSAVYLCASGPSGTQETQYFGPGTRLLVL.

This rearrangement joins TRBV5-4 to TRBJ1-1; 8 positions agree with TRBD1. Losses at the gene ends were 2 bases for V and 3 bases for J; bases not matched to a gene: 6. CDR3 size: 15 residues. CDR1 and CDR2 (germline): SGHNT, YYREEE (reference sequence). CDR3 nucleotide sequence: TGTGCCAGCAGCTTAGATCAGACAGGGGACACTGAAGCTTTCTTT. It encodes CASSLDQTGDTEAFF. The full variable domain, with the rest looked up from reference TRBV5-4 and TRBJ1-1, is ETGVTQSPTHLIKTRGQQVTLRCSSQSGHNTVSWYQQALGQGPQFIFQYYREEENGRGNFPPRFSGLQFPNYSSELNVNALELDDSALYLCASSLDQTGDTEAFFGQGTRLTVV.

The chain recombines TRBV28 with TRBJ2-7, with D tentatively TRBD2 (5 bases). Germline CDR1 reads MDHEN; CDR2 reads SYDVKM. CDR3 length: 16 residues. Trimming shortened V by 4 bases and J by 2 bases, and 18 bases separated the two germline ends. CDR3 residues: CASSSLGRGSTYEQYF. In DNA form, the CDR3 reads TGTGCCAGCAGTTCGCTGGGGAGAGGGTCGACCTACGAGCAGTACTTC.

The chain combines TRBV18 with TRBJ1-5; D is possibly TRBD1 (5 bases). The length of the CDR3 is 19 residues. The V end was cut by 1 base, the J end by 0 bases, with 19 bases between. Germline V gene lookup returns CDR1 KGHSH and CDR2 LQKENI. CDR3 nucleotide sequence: TGTGCCAGCTCACCACTCACCAGGGCTAAGCCATATAGCAATCAGCCCCAGCATTTT. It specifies CASSPLTRAKPYSNQPQHF.

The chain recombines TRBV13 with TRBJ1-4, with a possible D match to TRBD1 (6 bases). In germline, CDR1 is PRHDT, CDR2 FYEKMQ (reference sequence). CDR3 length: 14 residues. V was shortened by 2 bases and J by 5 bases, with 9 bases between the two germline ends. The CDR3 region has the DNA TGTGCCAGCAGCTTAAGGGGGATCAATGAAAAACTGTTTTTT. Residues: CASSLRGINEKLFF.

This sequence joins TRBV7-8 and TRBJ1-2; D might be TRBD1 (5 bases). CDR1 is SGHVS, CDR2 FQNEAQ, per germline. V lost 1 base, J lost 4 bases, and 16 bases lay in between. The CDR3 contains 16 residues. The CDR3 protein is CASSLGGAGTAYGYTF. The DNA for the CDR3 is TGTGCCAGCAGCTTAGGCGGGGCAGGGACGGCCTATGGCTACACCTTC. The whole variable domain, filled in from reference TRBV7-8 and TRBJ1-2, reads GAGVSQSPRYKVAKRGQDVALRCDPISGHVSLFWYQQALGQGPEFLTYFQNEAQLDKSGLPSDRFFAERPEGSVSTLKIQRTQQEDSAVYLCASSLGGAGTAYGYTFGSGTRLTVV.

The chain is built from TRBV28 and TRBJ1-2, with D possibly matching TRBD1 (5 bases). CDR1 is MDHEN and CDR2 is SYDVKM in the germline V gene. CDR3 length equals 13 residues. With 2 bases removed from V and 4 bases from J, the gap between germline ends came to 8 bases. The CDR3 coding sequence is TGTGCCAGCAGTTTAAGCAGGGCCTATGGCTACACCTTC. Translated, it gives CASSLSRAYGYTF.

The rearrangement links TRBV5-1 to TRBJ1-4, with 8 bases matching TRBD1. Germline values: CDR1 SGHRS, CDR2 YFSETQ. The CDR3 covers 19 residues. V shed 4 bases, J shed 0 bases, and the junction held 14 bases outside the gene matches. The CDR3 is CASSKLGQDAHATNEKLFF. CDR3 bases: TGCGCCAGCAGCAAACTGGGACAGGATGCACACGCAACTAATGAAAAACTGTTTTTT.

The CDR3: CASSPPDRGNTEAFF. CDR3 DNA sequence: TGTGCCAGCAGTCCCCCAGATCGGGGGAACACTGAAGCTTTCTTT. V is TRBV28 and J is TRBJ1-1; D not certain. CDR1 is MDHEN and CDR2 is SYDVKM in the germline V gene. The CDR3 runs 15 residues. Trimming left V 5 bases short and J 1 base short, with 14 bases between.

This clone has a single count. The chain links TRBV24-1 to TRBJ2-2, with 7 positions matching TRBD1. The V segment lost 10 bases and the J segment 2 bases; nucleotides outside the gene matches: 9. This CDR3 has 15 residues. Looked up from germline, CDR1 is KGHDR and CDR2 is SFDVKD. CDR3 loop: CATGGLADNTGELFF. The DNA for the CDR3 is TGTGCCACAGGGGGCCTAGCCGACAACACCGGGGAGCTGTTTTTT.

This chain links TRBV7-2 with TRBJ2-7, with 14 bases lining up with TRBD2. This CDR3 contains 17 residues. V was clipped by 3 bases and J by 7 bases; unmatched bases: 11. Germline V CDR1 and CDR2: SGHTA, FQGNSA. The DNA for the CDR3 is TGTGCCAGCAGCTTCGGCTTGGGACTAGCGGGAGTGGGAGAGCAGTACTTC. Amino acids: CASSFGLGLAGVGEQYF.

The CDR3 reads CASSFIPQETQYF. DNA for the CDR3: TGTGCCAGCAGTTTTATCCCGCAAGAGACCCAGTACTTC. The rearrangement links TRBV27 to TRBJ2-5; D ambiguous. The CDR3 contains 13 residues. Germline V lookup: CDR1 MNHEY, CDR2 SMNVEV (reference sequence). Trimming shortened V by 3 bases and J by 2 bases, and 7 bases separated the two germline ends.

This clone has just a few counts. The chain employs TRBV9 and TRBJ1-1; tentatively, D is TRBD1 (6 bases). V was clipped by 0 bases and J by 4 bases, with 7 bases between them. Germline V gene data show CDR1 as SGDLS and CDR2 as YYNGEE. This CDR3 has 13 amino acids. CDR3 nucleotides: TGTGCCAGCAGCGTAGCCAGGGGCACTGAAGCTTTCTTT. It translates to CASSVARGTEAFF.

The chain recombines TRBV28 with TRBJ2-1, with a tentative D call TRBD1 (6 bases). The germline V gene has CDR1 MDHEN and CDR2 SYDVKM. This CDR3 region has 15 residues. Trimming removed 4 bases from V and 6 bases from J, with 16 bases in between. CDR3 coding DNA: TGTGCCAGCAGTTCTCCTATCACAGGGTCCAATGAGCAGTTCTTC. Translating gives CASSSPITGSNEQFF.

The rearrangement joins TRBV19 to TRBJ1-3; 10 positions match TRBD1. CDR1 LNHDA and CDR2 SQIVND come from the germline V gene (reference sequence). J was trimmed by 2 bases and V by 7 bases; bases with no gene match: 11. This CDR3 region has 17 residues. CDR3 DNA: TGTGCCAGTACCTCGTCACCGGGACAGGGGCCTGGAAACACCATATATTTT. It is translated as CASTSSPGQGPGNTIYF.

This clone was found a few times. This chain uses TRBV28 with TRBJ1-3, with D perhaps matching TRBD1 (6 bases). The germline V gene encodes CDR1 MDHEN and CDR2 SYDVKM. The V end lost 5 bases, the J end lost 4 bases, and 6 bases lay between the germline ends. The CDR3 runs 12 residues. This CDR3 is CASSGTGNTIYF. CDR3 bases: TGTGCCAGCAGTGGGACAGGAAACACCATATATTTT.

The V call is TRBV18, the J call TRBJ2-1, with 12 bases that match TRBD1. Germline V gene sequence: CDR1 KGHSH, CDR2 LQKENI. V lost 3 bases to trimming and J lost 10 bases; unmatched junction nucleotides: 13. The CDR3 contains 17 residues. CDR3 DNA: TGTGCCAGCTCACCTACACCGGCCGGGACAGGGGGCGACGAGCAGTTCTTC. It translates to CASSPTPAGTGGDEQFF.

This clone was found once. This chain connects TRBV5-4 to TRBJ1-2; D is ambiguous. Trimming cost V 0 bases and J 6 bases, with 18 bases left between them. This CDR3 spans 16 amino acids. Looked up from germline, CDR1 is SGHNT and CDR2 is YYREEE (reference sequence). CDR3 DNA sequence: TGTGCCAGCAGCTTGGGCTTAGCAGAGGGTCTGAATGGCTACACCTTC. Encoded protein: CASSLGLAEGLNGYTF.

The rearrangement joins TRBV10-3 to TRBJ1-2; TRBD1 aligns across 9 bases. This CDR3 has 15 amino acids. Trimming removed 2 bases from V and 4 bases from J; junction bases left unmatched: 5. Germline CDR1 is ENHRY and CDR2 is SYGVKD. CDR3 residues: CAISEVGQGSYGYTF. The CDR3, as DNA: TGTGCCATCAGTGAGGTGGGACAGGGAAGCTATGGCTACACCTTC.

Here the CDR3 reads CASSKGGPRCGNTIYF. CDR3 in DNA: TGTGCCAGCAGCAAAGGAGGTCCCCGCTGCGGAAACACCATATATTTT. The chain carries TRBV21-1 and TRBJ1-3. TRBV21-1 is labeled a pseudogene. The CDR3 is 16 residues long.

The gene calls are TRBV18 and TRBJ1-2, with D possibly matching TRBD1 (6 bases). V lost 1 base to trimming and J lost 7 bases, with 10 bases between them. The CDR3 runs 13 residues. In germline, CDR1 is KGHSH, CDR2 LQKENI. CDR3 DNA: TGTGCCAGCTCACCACAGGGGGACGGTGGCTACACCTTC. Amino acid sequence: CASSPQGDGGYTF.

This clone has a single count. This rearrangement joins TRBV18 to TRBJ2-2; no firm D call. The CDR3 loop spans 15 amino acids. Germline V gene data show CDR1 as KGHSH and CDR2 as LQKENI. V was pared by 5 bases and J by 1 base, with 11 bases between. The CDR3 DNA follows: TGTGCCAGCTCAGGGTCGCGGAGGAACACCGGGGAGCTGTTTTTT. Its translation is CASSGSRRNTGELFF.

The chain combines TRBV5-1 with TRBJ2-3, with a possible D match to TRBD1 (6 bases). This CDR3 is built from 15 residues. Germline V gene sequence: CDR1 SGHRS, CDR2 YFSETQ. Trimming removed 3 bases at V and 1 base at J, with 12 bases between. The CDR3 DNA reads TGCGCCAGCAGCTCCGCAGGGGTGGGCACAGATACGCAGTATTTT. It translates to CASSSAGVGTDTQYF.

The CDR3 here is CASRQRQGYGYTF. DNA for the CDR3: TGCGCCAGCAGGCAACGACAGGGTTACGGCTACACCTTC. The chain links TRBV10-1 to TRBJ1-2, with 7 positions matching TRBD1. The CDR3 is 13 residues long. Trimming removed 6 bases from V and 8 bases from J; junction bases left unmatched: 9. Per germline, CDR1 WNHNN and CDR2 SYGVQD (reference sequence).

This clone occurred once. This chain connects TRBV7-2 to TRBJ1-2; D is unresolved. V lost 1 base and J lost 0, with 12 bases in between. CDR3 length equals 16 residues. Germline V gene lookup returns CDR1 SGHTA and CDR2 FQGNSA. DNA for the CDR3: TGTGCCAGCAGCTTAGATCCAAGCTCCGCTAACTATGGCTACACCTTC. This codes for CASSLDPSSANYGYTF.

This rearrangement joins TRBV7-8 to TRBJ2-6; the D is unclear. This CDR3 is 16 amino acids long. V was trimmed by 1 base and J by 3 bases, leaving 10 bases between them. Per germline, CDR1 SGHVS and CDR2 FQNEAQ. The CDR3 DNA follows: TGTGCCAGCAGCTTAGTTAGTTCGTTTGGGGCCAACGTCCTGACTTTC. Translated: CASSLVSSFGANVLTF.

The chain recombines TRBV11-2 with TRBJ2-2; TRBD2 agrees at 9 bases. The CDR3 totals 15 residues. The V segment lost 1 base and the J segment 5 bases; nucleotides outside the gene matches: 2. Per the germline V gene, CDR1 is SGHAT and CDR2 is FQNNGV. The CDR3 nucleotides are TGTGCCAGCAGCTTAGGCCTAGCGGGGACCGGGGAGCTGTTTTTT. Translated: CASSLGLAGTGELFF. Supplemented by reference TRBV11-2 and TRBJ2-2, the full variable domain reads EAGVAQSPRYKIIEKRQSVAFWCNPISGHATLYWYQQILGQGPKLLIQFQNNGVVDDSQLPKDRFSAERLKGVDSTLKIQPAKLEDSAVYLCASSLGLAGTGELFFGEGSRLTVL.

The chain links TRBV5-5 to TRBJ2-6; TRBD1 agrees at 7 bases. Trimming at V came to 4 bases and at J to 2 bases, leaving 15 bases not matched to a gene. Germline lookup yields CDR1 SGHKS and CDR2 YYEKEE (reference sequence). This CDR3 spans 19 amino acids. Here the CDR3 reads CASSPPTGLKLPGANVLTF. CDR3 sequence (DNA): TGTGCCAGCAGCCCTCCGACAGGGCTAAAGCTTCCTGGGGCCAACGTCCTGACTTTC.

The CDR3 here is CASSNRASPLHF. The CDR3, as DNA: TGTGCCAGCAGTAACAGGGCCTCACCCCTCCACTTT. V usage is TRBV6-5 and J usage is TRBJ1-6, with a possible D match to TRBD1 (6 bases). Trimming removed 5 bases at V and 10 bases at J, with 9 bases between. The CDR3 is made up of 12 amino acids. Germline CDR1 is MNHEY and CDR2 is SVGAGI.